Listed below are T cell receptor beta chains from one sample, sequenced in a study of response to subunit inactivated influenza vaccine. TCRdb processed the RT-PCR reads anew with MiXCR; each CDR3 protein has one entry. The sample lists about 650,000 distinct CDR3 sequences; around 16% were seen once. The specimen was PBMCs from blood, collected 11 to 12 days after vaccination. These receptors were obtained from a man between 45 and 60 years old who received an inactivated influenza vaccine. CDR3s include the opening cysteine and the closing phenylalanine or tryptophan. Fields, in order: D gene, clone size, J gene, V gene, CDR3 protein, CDR3 DNA. A D gene is named only where the DNA matches it firmly. Only part of the rows carry a size: once, few, many, or a class if the clone is expanded.

d_call: NA; clone_size: few; j_call: TRBJ2-6; v_call: TRBV5-1; cdr3_aa: CASSNPGSGANVLTF; cdr3_nt: TGCGCCAGCAGCAATCCAGGGAGTGGGGCCAACGTCCTGACTTTC
d_call: NA; clone_size: NA; j_call: TRBJ2-2; v_call: TRBV7-2; cdr3_aa: CASRGPSGELFF; cdr3_nt: TGTGCCAGCAGGGGCCCCAGCGGGGAGCTGTTTTTT
d_call: NA; clone_size: NA; j_call: TRBJ2-7; v_call: TRBV10-3; cdr3_aa: CAISGAETYEQYF; cdr3_nt: TGTGCCATCAGTGGAGCGGAAACCTACGAGCAGTACTTC
d_call: TRBD2; clone_size: NA; j_call: TRBJ2-1; v_call: TRBV5-4; cdr3_aa: CASSFALAGGPVEQFF; cdr3_nt: TGTGCCAGCAGCTTTGCACTAGCGGGGGGGCCTGTTGAGCAGTTCTTC
d_call: TRBD1; clone_size: NA; j_call: TRBJ2-5; v_call: TRBV7-2; cdr3_aa: CASRTWDSQETQYF; cdr3_nt: TGTGCCAGCAGGACCTGGGACAGTCAAGAGACCCAGTACTTC
d_call: NA; clone_size: NA; j_call: TRBJ2-1; v_call: TRBV6-5; cdr3_aa: CASSYKEYYNEQFF; cdr3_nt: TGTGCCAGCAGTTACAAGGAATACTACAATGAGCAGTTCTTC
d_call: NA; clone_size: few; j_call: TRBJ2-3; v_call: TRBV20-1; cdr3_aa: CSARRSTDTQYF; cdr3_nt: TGCAGTGCTAGGCGGAGCACAGATACGCAGTATTTT
d_call: NA; clone_size: NA; j_call: TRBJ2-1; v_call: TRBV20-1; cdr3_aa: CSADGNYNEQFF; cdr3_nt: TGCAGTGCTGACGGGAACTACAATGAGCAGTTCTTC
d_call: TRBD2; clone_size: NA; j_call: TRBJ2-5; v_call: TRBV7-8; cdr3_aa: CASSNRMGLIQETQYF; cdr3_nt: TGTGCCAGCAGTAACCGAATGGGACTAATACAAGAGACCCAGTACTTC
d_call: TRBD1; clone_size: few; j_call: TRBJ2-1; v_call: TRBV28; cdr3_aa: CASRSYPGQGHNEQFF; cdr3_nt: TGTGCCAGCAGGTCATATCCGGGACAGGGCCACAATGAGCAGTTCTTC
d_call: TRBD1; clone_size: many; j_call: TRBJ2-7; v_call: TRBV29-1; cdr3_aa: CSVQTGASYEQYF; cdr3_nt: TGCAGCGTCCAAACAGGGGCTAGCTACGAGCAGTACTTC
d_call: NA; clone_size: NA; j_call: TRBJ2-1; v_call: TRBV20-1; cdr3_aa: CSTAGQTYNEQFF; cdr3_nt: TGCAGTACAGCGGGACAGACCTACAATGAGCAGTTCTTC
d_call: NA; clone_size: few; j_call: TRBJ2-5; v_call: TRBV12-2; cdr3_aa: CASRSLWETQYF; cdr3_nt: TGTGCAAGTCGCTCCCTTTGGGAGACCCAGTACTTC
d_call: NA; clone_size: NA; j_call: TRBJ2-3; v_call: TRBV15; cdr3_aa: CATSRGARVDSTDTQYF; cdr3_nt: TGTGCCACCAGCAGAGGAGCAAGAGTAGATAGCACAGATACGCAGTATTTT
d_call: TRBD1; clone_size: few; j_call: TRBJ2-5; v_call: TRBV25-1; cdr3_aa: CASSDRDREYF; cdr3_nt: TGTGCCAGCAGTGATCGGGACAGGGAGTACTTC
d_call: NA; clone_size: NA; j_call: TRBJ2-1; v_call: TRBV5-6; cdr3_aa: CASSFINSGNYNEQFF; cdr3_nt: TGTGCCAGCAGCTTTATTAATAGCGGAAACTACAATGAGCAGTTCTTC
d_call: TRBD2; clone_size: few; j_call: TRBJ2-2; v_call: TRBV28; cdr3_aa: CASRRPGTSGFTGELFF; cdr3_nt: TGTGCCAGCAGGCGACCCGGGACTAGCGGGTTCACCGGGGAGCTGTTTTTT
d_call: NA; clone_size: NA; j_call: TRBJ2-7; v_call: TRBV14; cdr3_aa: CASSQGRDLTYEQYF; cdr3_nt: TGTGCCAGCAGCCAAGGCCGTGACTTAACCTACGAGCAGTACTTC
d_call: NA; clone_size: NA; j_call: TRBJ2-1; v_call: TRBV20-1; cdr3_aa: CSANSGQSSYNEQFF; cdr3_nt: TGCAGTGCTAATAGCGGTCAAAGCTCCTACAATGAGCAGTTCTTC
d_call: TRBD2; clone_size: NA; j_call: TRBJ2-1; v_call: TRBV2; cdr3_aa: CASSEELAVTYNEQFF; cdr3_nt: TGTGCCAGCAGTGAAGAACTAGCGGTCACCTACAATGAGCAGTTCTTC
d_call: NA; clone_size: NA; j_call: TRBJ2-7; v_call: TRBV7-9; cdr3_aa: CASRLVGGEQYF; cdr3_nt: TGTGCCAGCAGGCTAGTCGGGGGCGAGCAGTACTTC
d_call: NA; clone_size: many; j_call: TRBJ2-7; v_call: TRBV20-1; cdr3_aa: CSAFSSGHDYEQYF; cdr3_nt: TGCAGTGCTTTCTCCAGCGGGCATGACTACGAGCAGTACTTC
d_call: TRBD2; clone_size: NA; j_call: TRBJ2-1; v_call: TRBV10-3; cdr3_aa: CAISESTASGTRSYNEQFF; cdr3_nt: TGTGCCATCAGTGAGTCCACCGCATCCGGGACTAGATCCTACAATGAGCAGTTCTTC
d_call: NA; clone_size: NA; j_call: TRBJ1-2; v_call: TRBV7-2; cdr3_aa: CASSLVSGGDYGYTF; cdr3_nt: TGTGCCAGCAGCTTAGTAAGCGGGGGCGACTATGGCTACACCTTC
d_call: NA; clone_size: many; j_call: TRBJ2-3; v_call: TRBV12-3/TRBV12-4; cdr3_aa: CASSFVGVDTDTQYF; cdr3_nt: TGTGCCAGCAGTTTCGTGGGCGTGGACACAGATACGCAGTATTTT
d_call: TRBD1; clone_size: NA; j_call: TRBJ1-2; v_call: TRBV7-2; cdr3_aa: CASSPTGGDYGYTF; cdr3_nt: TGTGCCAGCAGCCCAACAGGGGGCGACTATGGCTACACCTTC
d_call: NA; clone_size: NA; j_call: TRBJ1-5; v_call: TRBV15; cdr3_aa: CATSRGTESHQPQHF; cdr3_nt: TGTGCCACCAGCAGAGGAACAGAAAGTCATCAGCCCCAGCATTTT
d_call: TRBD1; clone_size: many; j_call: TRBJ2-1; v_call: TRBV12-3/TRBV12-4; cdr3_aa: CASSYGQATYNEQFF; cdr3_nt: TGTGCCAGCAGCTACGGACAGGCCACCTACAATGAGCAGTTCTTC
d_call: NA; clone_size: few; j_call: TRBJ2-1; v_call: TRBV9; cdr3_aa: CASSKGGGPSSYNEQFF; cdr3_nt: TGTGCCAGCAGCAAAGGAGGAGGCCCGAGCTCCTACAATGAGCAGTTCTTC
d_call: NA; clone_size: few; j_call: TRBJ2-4; v_call: TRBV12-3/TRBV12-4; cdr3_aa: CASMLLSGGLQYF; cdr3_nt: TGTGCCAGCATGTTACTTAGCGGCGGATTACAGTACTTC
d_call: TRBD1; clone_size: once; j_call: TRBJ2-7; v_call: TRBV29-1; cdr3_aa: CSVVLGTGSYEQYF; cdr3_nt: TGCAGCGTTGTATTGGGGACAGGGTCCTACGAGCAGTACTTC
d_call: NA; clone_size: NA; j_call: TRBJ2-5; v_call: TRBV12-3/TRBV12-4; cdr3_aa: CASSLWTEQETQYF; cdr3_nt: TGTGCCAGCAGTTTGTGGACGGAACAAGAGACCCAGTACTTC
d_call: TRBD1; clone_size: many; j_call: TRBJ2-7; v_call: TRBV3-1; cdr3_aa: CASSQGSRDRGSYEQYF; cdr3_nt: TGTGCCAGCAGCCAAGGATCAAGGGACAGGGGTTCCTACGAGCAGTACTTC
d_call: TRBD2; clone_size: few; j_call: TRBJ2-1; v_call: TRBV11-2; cdr3_aa: CASSLWREDSNEQFF; cdr3_nt: TGTGCCAGCAGCTTATGGCGGGAGGACTCCAATGAGCAGTTCTTC
d_call: NA; clone_size: NA; j_call: TRBJ2-7; v_call: TRBV20-1; cdr3_aa: CSAPYFGGASYEQYF; cdr3_nt: TGCAGTGCTCCGTACTTCGGGGGAGCGTCCTACGAGCAGTACTTC
d_call: TRBD2; clone_size: NA; j_call: TRBJ2-5; v_call: TRBV7-2; cdr3_aa: CASSYQTSSETQYF; cdr3_nt: TGTGCCAGCAGCTACCAGACTAGCTCGGAGACCCAGTACTTC
d_call: TRBD2; clone_size: NA; j_call: TRBJ2-1; v_call: TRBV7-2; cdr3_aa: CASSLVAGGRNEQFF; cdr3_nt: TGTGCCAGCAGCTTAGTAGCGGGGGGAAGGAATGAGCAGTTCTTC
d_call: TRBD1; clone_size: NA; j_call: TRBJ2-7; v_call: TRBV11-2; cdr3_aa: CASSPWTGSDNEQYF; cdr3_nt: TGTGCCAGCAGCCCTTGGACAGGGTCGGATAACGAGCAGTACTTC
d_call: NA; clone_size: NA; j_call: TRBJ1-1; v_call: TRBV6-2/TRBV6-3; cdr3_aa: CASTQGRATEAFF; cdr3_nt: TGTGCCAGCACACAAGGGAGGGCCACTGAAGCTTTCTTT
d_call: TRBD2; clone_size: few; j_call: TRBJ2-2; v_call: TRBV6-1; cdr3_aa: CASTFRGTRNTGELFF; cdr3_nt: TGTGCCAGCACCTTCCGAGGGACTAGGAACACCGGGGAGCTGTTTTTT
d_call: NA; clone_size: NA; j_call: TRBJ1-1; v_call: TRBV6-1; cdr3_aa: CASFPARGTEAFF; cdr3_nt: TGTGCCAGCTTCCCTGCCCGAGGCACTGAAGCTTTCTTT